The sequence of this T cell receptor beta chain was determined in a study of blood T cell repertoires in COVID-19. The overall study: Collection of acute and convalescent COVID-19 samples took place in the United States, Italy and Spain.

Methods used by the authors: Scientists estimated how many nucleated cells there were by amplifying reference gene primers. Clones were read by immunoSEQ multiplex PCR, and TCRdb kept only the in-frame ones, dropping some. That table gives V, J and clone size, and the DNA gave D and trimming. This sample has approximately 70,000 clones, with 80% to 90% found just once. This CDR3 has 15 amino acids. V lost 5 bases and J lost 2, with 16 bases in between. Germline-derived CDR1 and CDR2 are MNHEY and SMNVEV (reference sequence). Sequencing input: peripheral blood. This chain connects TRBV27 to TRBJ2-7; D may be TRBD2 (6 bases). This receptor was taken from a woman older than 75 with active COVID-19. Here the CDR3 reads CASSLPGAGTYEQYF. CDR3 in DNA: TGTGCCAGCAGTCTCCCCGGCGCGGGGACCTACGAGCAGTACTTC.